This T cell receptor (beta chain) was retrieved from a study of Ad26.COV2.S vaccination and SARS-CoV-2 variants. On the study more broadly: COV1001, an Ad26.COV2.S trial, supplied this vaccine-arm donor. Once or twice, 56 days apart, Ad26.COV2.S was delivered intramuscularly.

Treatment reported: 15 to 20 received Ad26.COV2.S at low or high dose, single or two shots; roughly five received placebo; per-sample allocation not given. At day 63 after the first vaccine or placebo injection, samples were drawn. The germline V gene has CDR1 MGHRA and CDR2 YSYEKL. The germline V and J ends were trimmed by 0 bases and 1 base, with 6 bases remaining between them. There are 14 residues in the CDR3. TCRdb's table, derived via immunoSEQ multiplex PCR, lists solely in-frame clones and lacks some. Of fewer than 500,000 clones detected, about nine tenths appear once; the ten largest clones hold more than 10%. This clone has only one observation.

This clonotype was sampled from a person between 18 and 65 years old who received the Ad26.COV2.S COVID-19 vaccine or a placebo. The rearrangement uses TRBV4-1 and TRBJ2-5; D not resolved. This specimen was peripheral blood, taken in a trial of Ad26.COV2.S vaccine versus placebo. DNA of the CDR3: TGCGCCAGCAGCCAAGAGATTACCCAAGAGACCCAGTACTTC. Amino acids: CASSQEITQETQYF.